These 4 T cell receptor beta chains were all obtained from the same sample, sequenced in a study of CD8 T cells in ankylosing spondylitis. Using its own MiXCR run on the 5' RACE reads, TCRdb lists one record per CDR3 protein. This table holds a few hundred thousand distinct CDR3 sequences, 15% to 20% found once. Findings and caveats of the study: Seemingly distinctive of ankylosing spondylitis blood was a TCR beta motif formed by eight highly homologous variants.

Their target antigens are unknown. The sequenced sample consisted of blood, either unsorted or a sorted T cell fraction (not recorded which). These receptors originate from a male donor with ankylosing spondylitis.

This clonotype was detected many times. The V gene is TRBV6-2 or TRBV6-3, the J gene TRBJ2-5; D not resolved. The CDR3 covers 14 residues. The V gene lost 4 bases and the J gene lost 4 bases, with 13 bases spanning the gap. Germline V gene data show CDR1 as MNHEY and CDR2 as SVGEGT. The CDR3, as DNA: TGTGCCAGCAGTTTTTTCCTACCTGGAGAGACCCAGTACTTC. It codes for CASSFFLPGETQYF.

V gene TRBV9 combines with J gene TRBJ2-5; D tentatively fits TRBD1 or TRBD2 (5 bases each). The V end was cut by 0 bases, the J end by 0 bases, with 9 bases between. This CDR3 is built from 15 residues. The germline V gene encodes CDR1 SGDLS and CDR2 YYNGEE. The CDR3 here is CASSVEGRHQETQYF. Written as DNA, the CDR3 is TGTGCCAGCAGCGTAGAGGGACGCCACCAAGAGACCCAGTACTTC.

The CDR3 DNA follows: TGCGCCAGCAGCTTGGAAGGGACAGGTCCTGAAGCTTTCTTT. This codes for CASSLEGTGPEAFF. The V and J genes are TRBV5-1 and TRBJ1-1, with TRBD1 matching 8 bases. This CDR3 region has 14 residues. The V gene's germline CDR1 is SGHRS and CDR2 YFSETQ. Trimming cost V 0 bases and J 6 bases; bases outside gene matches: 4. Full variable domain (outside the CDR3, taken from reference TRBV5-1 and TRBJ1-1): KAGVTQTPRYLIKTRGQQVTLSCSPISGHRSVSWYQQTPGQGLQFLFEYFSETQRNKGNFPGRFSGRQFSNSRSEMNVSTLELGDSALYLCASSLEGTGPEAFFGQGTRLTVV.

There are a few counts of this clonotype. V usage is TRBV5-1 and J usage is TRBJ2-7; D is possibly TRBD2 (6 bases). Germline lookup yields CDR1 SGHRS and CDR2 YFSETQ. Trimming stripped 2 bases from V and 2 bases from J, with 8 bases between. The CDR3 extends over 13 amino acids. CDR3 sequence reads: CASSFGGTYEQYF. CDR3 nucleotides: TGCGCCAGCAGCTTCGGGGGAACCTACGAGCAGTACTTC.